The entry below gives a single T cell receptor beta chain sequence along with its context. Its antigen remains unidentified. The germline gene is not matched at one end of the junction; a read error may be the cause. The CDR3 runs 16 residues. From germline, CDR1 is SEHNR and CDR2 FQNEAQ (reference sequence). PCR amplification relied on 60 Vbeta primers (plus 13 Jbeta primers). Repertoires were generated with immunoSEQ multiplex PCR, while TCRdb's copy carries only in-frame clones and drops some. Of 150,000 to 200,000 clones in the sample, 84% were seen once. This sample is drawn from a study of cytomegalovirus exposure and HLA in healthy donors. General study points: A later analysis by the authors found several of the most significant clusters apparently linked to common viral pathogens. Relative to equally common others, HLA-associated TCR beta chains showed greater clonal expansion in a later analysis. Certain indistinguishable V segments, among them TRBV6-2 and TRBV6-3, were excluded.

Material for sequencing was PBMCs. The clonotype was recovered from a man younger than 35 in good health and CMV-seronegative. The chain joins TRBV7-9 to TRBJ1-2; no firm D call. The CDR3 DNA follows: TGTTCCAGCAGCCGTCCCCTTTTAGCCCTTAACTATGGCTACACCTTC. This encodes CSSSRPLLALNYGYTF.